Shown below are 25 T cell receptor beta chains from a single sample sequenced in a study of T cell responses to AZD1222 COVID-19 vaccine (dated by TCRdb to about 2021). This specimen's time point label, interpreted: baseline before first vaccination. The treatment or condition label on this specimen signifies: meningococcal conjugate vaccine given as trial control. Library preparation used the immunoSEQ multiplex PCR assay. TCRdb carries this immuneACCESS record with in-frame sequences only. Its versions omit some clonotypes, under half of them owing to an unresolved V gene in the studies checked, with the rest unexplained. The sample table records around 88,000 clones; roughly 90% of these occur just once. 2.8% of the sample is taken by the ten largest. The sample was peripheral blood, taken on day 0 of MenACWY control vaccination. The receptors here all came from an adult in good health.

The chain couples TRBV2 to TRBJ1-3; 7 positions agree with TRBD1. This CDR3 contains 15 residues. The V gene end was trimmed by 5 bases and the J gene end by 0 bases; junction bases not matched to a gene: 4. Germline lookup yields CDR1 SNHLY and CDR2 FYNNEI. In nucleotides, the CDR3 is TGTGCCAGCAGTAAGGGACAGCTCTCTGGAAACACCATATATTTT. Protein: CASSKGQLSGNTIYF. The full variable domain, its missing parts supplied by reference TRBV2 and TRBJ1-3, is EPEVTQTPSHQVTQMGQEVILRCVPISNHLYFYWYRQILGQKVEFLVSFYNNEISEKSEIFDDQFSVERPDGSNFTLKIRSTKLEDSAMYFCASSKGQLSGNTIYFGEGSWLTVV.

J is TRBJ1-1 and V is TRBV6-5; 9 nucleotides match TRBD1. The CDR3 runs to 16 residues. Germline V lookup: CDR1 MNHEY, CDR2 SVGAGI. V lost 6 bases to trimming and J lost 0 bases; unmatched junction nucleotides: 8. DNA for the CDR3: TGTGCCAGCAGCTACAACAGGGGGCGGATGAACACTGAAGCTTTCTTT. It translates to CASSYNRGRMNTEAFF.

This clone was seen a handful of times. The chain is built from TRBV27 and TRBJ1-2, with D possibly being TRBD1 (5 bases). The V gene's germline CDR1 is MNHEY and CDR2 SMNVEV (reference sequence). The CDR3 extends over 13 amino acids. Trimming shortened V by 4 bases and J by 8 bases, and 14 bases separated the two germline ends. In DNA, the CDR3 is TGTGCCAGCAGTTATTCGACAGCGGGGGGCTACACCTTC. Translation: CASSYSTAGGYTF.

This clone has just a few counts. V and J are TRBV4-3 and TRBJ1-2; D is possibly TRBD1 (5 bases). Trimming removed 1 base from V and 3 bases from J, with 18 bases in between. Germline assignment: CDR1 LGHNA and CDR2 YSLEER. The CDR3 has 17 residues. CDR3 amino acids: CASSQVDRGRLDYGYTF. In DNA form, the CDR3 reads TGCGCCAGCAGCCAAGTGGATAGGGGACGGCTTGACTATGGCTACACCTTC.

In this sample, this clone turned up once. V is TRBV19 and J is TRBJ1-4, with TRBD1 as a possible D gene (6 bases). The CDR3 runs 15 residues. Trimming cost V 5 bases and J 3 bases, with 13 bases left between them. The germline V gene encodes CDR1 LNHDA and CDR2 SQIVND (reference sequence). The CDR3 spells CASSRWTESNEKLFF. CDR3 DNA: TGTGCCAGTAGTCGATGGACAGAATCTAATGAAAAACTGTTTTTT.

The V gene is TRBV5-1, the J gene TRBJ2-3; 7 nucleotides align to TRBD2. The length of the CDR3 is 16 residues. In germline, CDR1 is SGHRS, CDR2 YFSETQ. The V and J ends lost 6 bases and 2 bases, in that order; junction bases with no gene match: 12. The CDR3 region has the DNA TGCGCCAGCAACTATATAGGGCGGGGGAACACAGATACGCAGTATTTT. Residues: CASNYIGRGNTDTQYF.

The V and J genes are TRBV4-3 and TRBJ1-4; D is perhaps TRBD1 (6 bases). This CDR3 region has 15 residues. V lost 3 bases and J 6 bases, leaving 14 bases between the germline ends. Germline values: CDR1 LGHNA, CDR2 YSLEER. The CDR3 spells CASSHAVGADEKLFF. Written as DNA, the CDR3 is TGCGCCAGCAGCCATGCAGTGGGGGCCGATGAAAAACTGTTTTTT.

The V call is TRBV7-2, the J call TRBJ1-2, with D maybe TRBD1 (5 bases). This CDR3 comprises 15 residues. V lost 2 bases, J lost 2 bases, and 12 bases lay in between. Per germline, CDR1 SGHTA and CDR2 FQGNSA. DNA of the CDR3: TGTGCCAGCAGCTTATCCCCCAGGGAGAACTATGGCTACACCTTC. Translation gives CASSLSPRENYGYTF.

The chain recombines TRBV5-5 with TRBJ2-2; 8 bases are a match to TRBD2. The CDR3 spans 17 residues. V shed 4 bases, J shed 1 base, and the junction held 9 bases outside the gene matches. Germline CDR1 SGHKS, CDR2 YYEKEE (reference sequence). The CDR3 DNA follows: TGTGCCAGCAGCAACCACCGGGGGGGACTGAACACCGGGGAGCTGTTTTTT. This sequence encodes CASSNHRGGLNTGELFF.

DNA of the CDR3: TGTGCCACCAAGATCTTGGGTCAGCCCCAGCATTTT. This gives the protein CATKILGQPQHF. The chain carries TRBV24-1 and TRBJ1-5, with D hard to call. Germline CDR1 KGHDR, CDR2 SFDVKD. There are 12 residues in the CDR3. The V gene lost 8 bases and the J gene lost 6 bases, with 10 bases spanning the gap.

V usage is TRBV2 and J usage is TRBJ1-6; no clear D gene. The CDR3 has 13 residues. Germline V CDR1 and CDR2: SNHLY, FYNNEI. The germline V and J ends were trimmed by 6 bases and 11 bases, with 14 bases remaining between them. The CDR3 reads CASSYGRAPPLHF. DNA of the CDR3: TGTGCCAGCAGCTACGGACGAGCTCCACCCCTCCACTTT.

The rearrangement joins TRBV7-2 to TRBJ2-2; 10 nucleotides agree with TRBD2. Losses at the gene ends were 2 bases for V and 4 bases for J; bases not matched to a gene: 4. The CDR3 totals 16 residues. Germline values: CDR1 SGHTA, CDR2 FQGNSA. CDR3 nucleotides: TGTGCCAGCAGCTTAAAAGCGGGGGGGCCCACCGGGGAGCTGTTTTTT. It encodes CASSLKAGGPTGELFF.

The V and J genes are TRBV28 and TRBJ1-2, with 8 bases lining up with TRBD1. Germline assignment: CDR1 MDHEN and CDR2 SYDVKM. CDR3 length: 13 amino acids. V lost 9 bases and J lost 5; bases outside the gene matches: 8. Here the CDR3 reads CASKTGAGYGYTF. The CDR3 DNA sequence: TGTGCCAGTAAGACAGGGGCAGGGTATGGCTACACCTTC.

The genes are TRBV6-1 and TRBJ1-4; D not resolved. The germline CDR1 and CDR2 sequences are MNHNS and SASEGT. V was shortened by 1 base and J by 8 bases, with 11 bases between the two germline ends. The CDR3 totals 14 residues. CDR3 in DNA: TGTGCCAGCAGTGAAGGGTGGAGTAACGAAAAACTGTTTTTT. Encoded protein: CASSEGWSNEKLFF.

The rearrangement links TRBV30 to TRBJ1-5; D might be TRBD1 (5 bases). The CDR3 runs 15 residues. Germline CDR1 reads GTSNPN; CDR2 reads SVGIG (reference sequence). V gave up 0 bases and J gave up 2 bases, with 11 bases separating them. The chain's CDR3 is CAWSVRGGGNQPQHF. The CDR3 coding sequence is TGTGCCTGGAGTGTACGCGGAGGGGGCAATCAGCCCCAGCATTTT.

This rearrangement joins TRBV5-1 to TRBJ2-1, with 8 bases aligning to TRBD1. With 0 bases clipped from V and 0 bases from J, the junction kept 2 bases outside the gene matches. Germline V gives CDR1 SGHRS, CDR2 YFSETQ. CDR3 length equals 16 residues. The CDR3 loop reads CASSLGTGYSYNEQFF. The CDR3 DNA reads as TGCGCCAGCAGCTTGGGGACAGGGTACTCCTACAATGAGCAGTTCTTC. Together with reference TRBV5-1 and TRBJ2-1, the CDR3 gives the full variable domain: KAGVTQTPRYLIKTRGQQVTLSCSPISGHRSVSWYQQTPGQGLQFLFEYFSETQRNKGNFPGRFSGRQFSNSRSEMNVSTLELGDSALYLCASSLGTGYSYNEQFFGPGTRLTVL.

This clone was seen only once. The chain couples TRBV6-5 to TRBJ1-1; D remains unclear. Trimming removed 6 bases at V and 3 bases at J, with 8 bases between. The CDR3 sequence is 12 residues long. The germline gives CDR1 MNHEY, CDR2 SVGAGI. This chain's CDR3 is CASSGRYTEAFF. Here the CDR3 DNA reads TGTGCCAGCAGCGGACGGTACACTGAAGCTTTCTTT.

The J gene is TRBJ1-4, the V gene TRBV11-3; 8 bases are a match to TRBD1. Germline V gene sequence: CDR1 SGHNT, CDR2 YENEEA. After removal of 3 bases from V and 7 bases from J, the junction contained 13 bases not matched to a gene. This CDR3 comprises 17 residues. The CDR3 DNA follows: TGTGCCAGCAGCTTGACCGGGACAGGTCTCGGAGGTGAAAAACTGTTTTTT. Translating gives CASSLTGTGLGGEKLFF.

The V gene is TRBV4-1, the J gene TRBJ2-1; D uncertain. Between the trimmed V and J ends, which lost 0 bases and 9 bases, there was a span of 9 bases. CDR1 is MGHRA and CDR2 is YSYEKL in the germline V gene. This CDR3 contains 13 residues. The CDR3 sequence: CASSQDTRVEQFF. In nucleotides, the CDR3 is TGCGCCAGCAGCCAAGATACAAGGGTTGAGCAGTTCTTC.

The gene calls are TRBV12-5 and TRBJ2-7; D ambiguous. V was trimmed by 5 bases and J by 4 bases, leaving 18 bases between them. The CDR3 loop spans 15 amino acids. Germline V lookup: CDR1 LGHNT, CDR2 FRNRAP. The CDR3 is CASGLDYSLKYEQYF. In DNA form, the CDR3 reads TGTGCTAGTGGTCTAGATTACAGCCTGAAATACGAGCAGTACTTC.

This rearrangement joins TRBV10-3 to TRBJ2-3, with 11 bases aligning to TRBD2. V gave up 6 bases and J gave up 6 bases; unmatched junction bases: 11. This CDR3 contains 16 residues. Per the germline V gene, CDR1 is ENHRY and CDR2 is SYGVKD. The CDR3 sequence is CAISSQIAGGPDTQYF. DNA of the CDR3: TGTGCCATCAGCTCTCAGATAGCGGGGGGGCCCGATACGCAGTATTTT.

The CDR3 spells CASSESSGTRGTDTQYF. CDR3 sequence (DNA): TGCGCCAGCAGTGAGTCGTCGGGGACCCGCGGCACAGATACGCAGTATTTT. V is TRBV10-2 and J is TRBJ2-3; D may match TRBD1 or TRBD2 (5 bases each). In germline, CDR1 is WSHSY, CDR2 SAAADI. V lost 0 bases, J lost 1 base, and 14 bases lay in between. This CDR3 contains 17 residues.

The rearrangement links TRBV27 to TRBJ1-4; 7 positions match TRBD1. The germline CDR1 and CDR2 sequences are MNHEY and SMNVEV (reference sequence). V dropped 3 bases and J dropped 8; count of bases not matched to a gene: 6. This CDR3 is 14 amino acids long. Here the CDR3 DNA reads TGTGCCAGCAGTTTTAGACAGGGTGGAGAAAAACTGTTTTTT. Translation: CASSFRQGGEKLFF.

The V gene is TRBV5-4, the J gene TRBJ1-2; 11 nucleotides agree with TRBD1. V gave up 3 bases and J gave up 8 bases; unmatched junction bases: 3. The CDR3 consists of 13 residues. Germline-derived CDR1 and CDR2 are SGHNT and YYREEE (reference sequence). In DNA form, the CDR3 reads TGTGCCAGCAGCTACGGGACAGGGGGAGGCTACACCTTC. Translated: CASSYGTGGGYTF.

The chain recombines TRBV5-1 with TRBJ1-1, with D maybe TRBD1 (5 bases). Germline CDR1 and CDR2: SGHRS and YFSETQ. The CDR3 is 13 amino acids. The V end lost 5 bases, the J end lost 2 bases, and 10 bases lay between the germline ends. CDR3 in amino acids: CASRGQGNTEAFF. The CDR3 region has the DNA TGCGCCAGCAGGGGGCAAGGAAACACTGAAGCTTTCTTT.